This T cell receptor (beta chain) emerged from a study of cytomegalovirus exposure and HLA in healthy donors. Using immunoSEQ multiplex PCR, the repertoire was profiled, and TCRdb retains in-frame clones only, with some absent. The sample has roughly 350,000 clones; just over 85% are singletons. Separate from the approximately 670-subject first cohort, the roughly 120-subject validation cohort was the one that the donors belonged to. V lost 6 bases to trimming and J lost 4 bases; unmatched junction nucleotides: 4. CDR3 length: 13 residues. The V gene's germline CDR1 is SGHRS and CDR2 YFSETQ. Notes on this clone: The antigen is not known.

Whole-study results and caveats: According to the study, approximately 150 TCR beta chains were cytomegalovirus-associated. Reports showed the classifier diagnosing cytomegalovirus status with high specificity and sensitivity.

V usage is TRBV5-1 and J usage is TRBJ1-3; TRBD1 aligns across 7 bases. The TCR sequence derives from a woman aged 18-30 years in good health and CMV-seronegative. The source material was PBMCs. The CDR3 DNA reads as TGCGCCAGCACGCGGGACAGCGGAAACACCATATATTTT. Its translation is CASTRDSGNTIYF.